The 13 T cell receptor beta chains in this list originate from one sample, sequenced in a study of shared clonotypes between healthy human individuals. The table came from immunoSEQ multiplex PCR; TCRdb's copy has only in-frame clones and leaves some out. The table records 2 million to 2.5 million clones, approximately 95% of them present only once. Sequenced: naive CD4+ T cells sorted from blood. Subset here: CD45RA+ positively selected. These receptors came from a man between 18 and 29 years old in good health.

In this sample, this clone turned up a few times. The genes are TRBV12-5 and TRBJ1-5; a weak D match, TRBD1 (6 bases). V lost 3 bases and J lost 6, with 9 bases in between. This CDR3 contains 13 residues. Germline CDR1 LGHNT, CDR2 FRNRAP. The DNA for the CDR3 is TGTGCTAGTGGTTTTGGGGGCACTCAGCCCCAGCATTTT. This codes for CASGFGGTQPQHF.

This clone appeared a single time. V and J are TRBV7-9 and TRBJ1-2; no definite D call. The V gene's germline CDR1 is SEHNR and CDR2 FQNEAQ (reference sequence). This CDR3 spans 13 amino acids. V shed 5 bases and J shed 6 bases, with 13 bases lying between them. The CDR3 DNA reads TGTGCCAGCAGCCAATTCTCGGTAAATGGCTACACCTTC. This sequence encodes CASSQFSVNGYTF.

The chain joins TRBV6-1 to TRBJ1-3, with no clear D. The germline CDR1 and CDR2 sequences are MNHNS and SASEGT. The CDR3 runs to 13 residues. Trimming cost V 4 bases and J 2 bases, with 6 bases left between them. The CDR3 DNA reads as TGTGCCAGCAGTGCCAGGACTGGAAACACCATATATTTT. It encodes CASSARTGNTIYF.

V and J are TRBV18 and TRBJ1-1, with a tentative D call TRBD1 (6 bases). The CDR3 is made up of 13 amino acids. V lost 6 bases to trimming and J lost 1 base, with 9 bases between them. Germline V CDR1 and CDR2: KGHSH, LQKENI. DNA for the CDR3: TGTGCCAGCTCCGAGGGACAGAACACTGAAGCTTTCTTT. This encodes CASSEGQNTEAFF.

The chain recombines TRBV2 with TRBJ1-4, with 7 bases identical to TRBD1. Germline CDR1 and CDR2: SNHLY and FYNNEI. The length of the CDR3 is 14 residues. Trimming took 8 bases from V and 6 from J; bases not matched to a gene: 9. The CDR3 is CASAKGALDEKLFF. DNA of the CDR3: TGTGCCAGCGCCAAGGGGGCCCTGGATGAAAAACTGTTTTTT.

The chain couples TRBV30 to TRBJ1-2, with a tentative D call TRBD1 (5 bases). V lost 0 bases and J lost 6, with 17 bases in between. The CDR3 runs 15 residues. Germline-derived CDR1 and CDR2 are GTSNPN and SVGIG (reference sequence). This CDR3 reads CAWSVLGRAEDGYTF. CDR3 DNA sequence: TGTGCCTGGAGTGTACTCGGCAGGGCAGAGGATGGCTACACCTTC.

This clone was seen a single time. The chain joins TRBV28 to TRBJ1-2; the match to TRBD1 covers 7 bases. J gave up 0 bases and V 4 bases, and 8 bases lay outside the gene matches. This CDR3 is 16 amino acids long. Germline CDR1 MDHEN, CDR2 SYDVKM. CDR3 sequence (DNA): TGTGCCAGCAGTTCCCGGGACAGAGCCGCTAACTATGGCTACACCTTC. This sequence encodes CASSSRDRAANYGYTF.

This chain uses TRBV11-2 with TRBJ1-4; 10 bases agree with TRBD1. V was clipped by 2 bases and J by 5 bases; unmatched bases: 5. The germline gives CDR1 SGHAT, CDR2 FQNNGV. The CDR3 covers 16 residues. The CDR3 DNA follows: TGTGCCAGCAGCTTATCTGCGGGACAGGGGAATGAAAAACTGTTTTTT. This codes for CASSLSAGQGNEKLFF.

This clone appeared a single time. Distinct nucleotide sequences in the sample also encode this CDR3. The chain links TRBV6-5 to TRBJ2-6; a possible D gene is TRBD2 (6 bases). V lost 2 bases and J lost 4, with 9 bases in between. Germline-derived CDR1 and CDR2 are MNHEY and SVGAGI. The CDR3 runs to 15 residues. This CDR3 is CASSYGGSGANVLTF. CDR3 in DNA: TGTGCCAGCAGTTACGGAGGGTCCGGGGCCAACGTCCTGACTTTC.

The chain combines TRBV5-1 with TRBJ2-3; unclear D gene. CDR3 length: 13 residues. Germline loops: CDR1 SGHRS, CDR2 YFSETQ. V was shortened by 0 bases and J by 6 bases, with 8 bases between the two germline ends. The CDR3 sequence is CASSLDTRDTQYF. DNA for the CDR3: TGCGCCAGCAGCTTGGACACAAGGGATACGCAGTATTTT.

The V call is TRBV19, the J call TRBJ2-5; D is possibly TRBD1 (6 bases). The CDR3 length is 17 residues. Germline V gives CDR1 LNHDA, CDR2 SQIVND (reference sequence). The V end was cut by 6 bases, the J end by 2 bases, with 22 bases between. The DNA for the CDR3 is TGTGCCAGTAGCCCTATTGGTGGGGGCCCACTTCAAGAGACCCAGTACTTC. Translation gives CASSPIGGGPLQETQYF. Drawing the rest from reference TRBV19 and TRBJ2-5, the complete variable domain is DGGITQSPKYLFRKEGQNVTLSCEQNLNHDAMYWYRQDPGQGLRLIYYSQIVNDFQKGDIAEGYSVSREKKESFPLTVTSAQKNPTAFYLCASSPIGGGPLQETQYFGPGTRLLVL.

The chain couples TRBV10-3 to TRBJ2-7; D may be TRBD1 (6 bases). The CDR3 length is 14 residues. Germline V gene sequence: CDR1 ENHRY, CDR2 SYGVKD. Trimming removed 10 bases from V and 0 bases from J, with 16 bases in between. This chain's CDR3 is CATQGRAASYEQYF. The CDR3 DNA follows: TGTGCCACCCAGGGGCGGGCGGCCTCCTACGAGCAGTACTTC.

The CDR3 loop is CASSMGTWDTEAFF. The CDR3 coding sequence is TGTGCCAGCTCAATGGGGACCTGGGACACTGAAGCTTTCTTT. This chain connects TRBV18 to TRBJ1-1; the D gene is possibly TRBD1 (5 bases). V was pared by 5 bases and J by 3 bases, with 13 bases between. The CDR3 has 14 residues. Germline CDR1 and CDR2: KGHSH and LQKENI.